This entry lists 20 T cell receptor beta chains sequenced from one sample in a study of cytomegalovirus exposure and HLA in healthy donors. Produced via immunoSEQ multiplex PCR; TCRdb's table is partial and in-frame only. The sample contains 150,000 to 200,000 clones, about 80% of which appear only once. The sequenced material came from PBMCs. These receptor sequences come from a man aged 18 to 30 in good health and CMV-seropositive.

This chain uses TRBV7-3 with TRBJ2-1; 9 bases match TRBD2. Trimming cost V 5 bases and J 8 bases; bases outside gene matches: 19. Germline values: CDR1 SGHTA, CDR2 FQGTGA. The CDR3 has 18 amino acids. The CDR3 sequence is CASSIRGTSTGDGHEQFF. For the CDR3, the DNA is TGTGCCAGCAGCATAAGGGGGACTAGCACGGGAGATGGCCATGAGCAGTTCTTC.

This sequence joins TRBV4-3 and TRBJ2-7, with 9 bases lining up with TRBD2. The CDR3 runs 17 residues. CDR1 LGHNA and CDR2 YSLEER come from the germline V gene. V was pared by 0 bases and J by 8 bases, with 14 bases of the junction left unmatched. CDR3 coding DNA: TGCGCCAGCAGCCAAGAGAAAGGGTTAGCGGGAGTATATCAGCAGTACTTC. Translating it yields CASSQEKGLAGVYQQYF.

V usage is TRBV27 and J usage is TRBJ1-1; no firm D call. V lost 0 bases and J lost 6, with 17 bases in between. This CDR3 spans 16 amino acids. Germline V gives CDR1 MNHEY, CDR2 SMNVEV (reference sequence). The CDR3 here is CASSLSTHGGIPEAFF. The CDR3 nucleotides are TGTGCCAGCAGTTTATCGACCCACGGCGGGATACCTGAAGCTTTCTTT.

The rearrangement uses TRBV7-2 and TRBJ1-1; D unresolved. This CDR3 is 15 amino acids long. V gave up 5 bases and J gave up 0 bases, with 13 bases separating them. Germline assignment: CDR1 SGHTA and CDR2 FQGNSA. The CDR3 loop is CASSPRTRLNTEAFF. CDR3 in DNA: TGTGCCAGCAGCCCCAGGACTCGGTTGAACACTGAAGCTTTCTTT.

V usage is TRBV11-3 and J usage is TRBJ1-1, with TRBD1 as a possible D gene (5 bases). V lost 6 bases and J 3 bases, leaving 14 bases between the germline ends. The germline gives CDR1 SGHNT, CDR2 YENEEA. CDR3 length: 14 residues. The CDR3 bases are TGTGCCAGCAGTCCAGGGCCCGCGGACACTGAAGCTTTCTTT. Translated: CASSPGPADTEAFF. The whole variable domain, filled in from reference TRBV11-3 and TRBJ1-1, reads EAGVVQSPRYKIIEKKQPVAFWCNPISGHNTLYWYLQNLGQGPELLIRYENEEAVDDSQLPKDRFSAERLKGVDSTLKIQPAELGDSAVYLCASSPGPADTEAFFGQGTRLTVV.

This rearrangement joins TRBV11-3 to TRBJ2-3; 9 bases line up with TRBD1. The junction had 9 bases not matched to a gene; V was cut back by 5 bases and J by 12 bases. Looked up from germline, CDR1 is SGHNT and CDR2 is YENEEA. This CDR3 is built from 13 residues. The CDR3 reads CASSPTGGSPQYF. The CDR3, as DNA: TGTGCCAGCAGCCCCACAGGGGGCTCCCCTCAGTATTTT. Full variable domain (rest looked up from reference TRBV11-3 and TRBJ2-3): EAGVVQSPRYKIIEKKQPVAFWCNPISGHNTLYWYLQNLGQGPELLIRYENEEAVDDSQLPKDRFSAERLKGVDSTLKIQPAELGDSAVYLCASSPTGGSPQYFGPGTRLTVL.

The rearrangement links TRBV19 to TRBJ2-6; a possible D gene is TRBD1 (6 bases). There are 15 residues in the CDR3. V dropped 6 bases and J dropped 0 bases, with 9 bases sitting between them. In germline, CDR1 is LNHDA, CDR2 SQIVND (reference sequence). CDR3 loop: CASRGQSSGANVLTF. Here the CDR3 DNA reads TGTGCCAGTAGAGGACAGAGCTCTGGGGCCAACGTCCTGACTTTC. Based on the CDR3 plus reference TRBV19 and TRBJ2-6, the full variable domain is DGGITQSPKYLFRKEGQNVTLSCEQNLNHDAMYWYRQDPGQGLRLIYYSQIVNDFQKGDIAEGYSVSREKKESFPLTVTSAQKNPTAFYLCASRGQSSGANVLTFGAGSRLTVL.

The chain has TRBV7-3 and TRBJ2-3, with D uncertain. CDR1 is SGHTA and CDR2 is FQGTGA in the germline V gene. V gave up 5 bases and J gave up 1 base, with 7 bases separating them. The CDR3 is 13 residues long. In DNA, the CDR3 is TGTGCCAGCAGCCCCCGTGGCACAGATACGCAGTATTTT. This gives the protein CASSPRGTDTQYF.

The chain has TRBV5-8 and TRBJ2-3, with 8 positions matching TRBD2. Germline CDR1 SGHTS, CDR2 YDEGEE. The ends lost 2 bases at V and 8 bases at J; junction bases unmatched: 10. The CDR3 runs 15 residues. The chain's CDR3 is CASSFLTSGWSTQYF. DNA of the CDR3: TGTGCCAGCAGCTTTCTCACTAGCGGATGGAGTACGCAGTATTTT. The variable domain in full, with the rest retrieved from reference TRBV5-8 and TRBJ2-3, is EAGVTQSPTHLIKTRGQQATLRCSPISGHTSVYWYQQALGLGLQFLLWYDEGEERNRGNFPPRFSGRQFPNYSSELNVNALELEDSALYLCASSFLTSGWSTQYFGPGTRLTVL.

The chain employs TRBV18 and TRBJ2-7, with 8 bases lining up with TRBD1. The V gene's germline CDR1 is KGHSH and CDR2 LQKENI. The junction had 4 bases not matched to a gene; V was cut back by 0 bases and J by 6 bases. The CDR3 is 14 residues long. CDR3 loop: CASSPPDRVGEQYF. Here the CDR3 DNA reads TGTGCCAGCTCACCACCGGACAGGGTAGGCGAGCAGTACTTC.

This sequence joins TRBV7-2 and TRBJ1-2, with a weak D call TRBD1 (6 bases). CDR3 length: 14 residues. Germline CDR1 reads SGHTA; CDR2 reads FQGNSA. Trimming shortened V by 1 base and J by 8 bases, and 14 bases separated the two germline ends. The CDR3 is CASSLGTGIEGYTF. CDR3 nucleotides: TGTGCCAGCAGCTTAGGCACAGGGATTGAAGGCTACACCTTC.

The V gene is TRBV2, the J gene TRBJ2-3, with D perhaps TRBD2 (5 bases). V was pared by 10 bases and J by 3 bases, with 20 bases between. CDR1 SNHLY and CDR2 FYNNEI come from the germline V gene. The CDR3 has 15 residues. CDR3 amino acids: CATTHELVATDTQYF. CDR3 coding DNA: TGTGCCACCACTCACGAACTAGTGGCGACAGATACGCAGTATTTT.

This chain connects TRBV28 to TRBJ1-1, with unresolved D. The CDR3 is 14 residues long. The germline CDR1 and CDR2 sequences are MDHEN and SYDVKM. The ends were cut back, 6 bases at V and 4 bases at J, with 15 bases in the middle. In DNA form, the CDR3 reads TGTGCCAGCAGCCGGGGTGTTGGGAGCACTGAAGCTTTCTTT. This codes for CASSRGVGSTEAFF.

V is TRBV25-1 and J is TRBJ1-2; 9 bases fit TRBD1. V lost 2 bases, J lost 8 bases, and 6 bases stayed unmatched. The CDR3 contains 14 residues. Germline V gene lookup returns CDR1 MGHDK and CDR2 SYGVNS. In DNA form, the CDR3 reads TGTGCCAGCAGTGAACCCGGGACAGGGTGGGGCTACACCTTC. Translating gives CASSEPGTGWGYTF.

This clone was seen only once. This chain links TRBV20-1 with TRBJ1-2, with a possible D match to TRBD1 (6 bases). The CDR3 loop spans 11 amino acids. CDR1 DFQATT and CDR2 SNEGSKA come from the germline V gene (reference sequence). The CDR3 bases are TGCACTGCCATTGCGGGGGGCGGCTACACCTTC. Its translation is CTAIAGGGYTF.

The V gene is TRBV29-1, the J gene TRBJ1-1, with 7 nucleotides matching TRBD1. Germline-derived CDR1 and CDR2 are SQVTM and ANQGSEA. The CDR3 has 13 residues. J gave up 7 bases and V 6 bases, and 11 bases lay outside the gene matches. CDR3 bases: TGCAGCGTAGACCCAGGGGGAGGCGGTGAAGCTTTCTTT. It yields the protein CSVDPGGGGEAFF.

The genes are TRBV6-1 and TRBJ2-5; 11 nucleotides align to TRBD2. The ends lost 4 bases at V and 2 bases at J; junction bases unmatched: 6. Per the germline V gene, CDR1 is MNHNS and CDR2 is SASEGT. The CDR3 runs 16 residues. The CDR3 nucleotides are TGTGCCAGCAGTGCGACCCGGACTAGCGGGCAAGAGACCCAGTACTTC. Encoded protein: CASSATRTSGQETQYF.

V gene TRBV6-4 combines with J gene TRBJ2-7; D ambiguous. This CDR3 contains 14 residues. Germline V gene sequence: CDR1 MRHNA, CDR2 SNTAGT. V was trimmed by 4 bases and J by 4 bases, leaving 14 bases between them. CDR3 nucleotides: TGTGCCAGCAGTGTCGATGCAGACTCTTACGAGCAGTACTTC. Protein sequence: CASSVDADSYEQYF.

V usage is TRBV9 and J usage is TRBJ1-1; D not certain. The CDR3 has 15 amino acids. Deletions cut 3 bases from V and 2 bases from J, with 14 bases between. Germline V gives CDR1 SGDLS, CDR2 YYNGEE. The CDR3 region has the DNA TGTGCCAGCAGCGGGGGAAGCGGCCCCAACACTGAAGCTTTCTTT. Translated, it gives CASSGGSGPNTEAFF.

This clone was found a few times. The rearrangement uses TRBV25-1 and TRBJ1-5; D is possibly TRBD1 (5 bases). In germline, CDR1 is MGHDK, CDR2 SYGVNS. V was shortened by 2 bases and J by 11 bases, with 16 bases between the two germline ends. The CDR3 is 14 residues long. CDR3 DNA sequence: TGTGCCAGCAGTGAAGTGGCGCGGCGGGGGGCCCAGCATTTT. Translation: CASSEVARRGAQHF.